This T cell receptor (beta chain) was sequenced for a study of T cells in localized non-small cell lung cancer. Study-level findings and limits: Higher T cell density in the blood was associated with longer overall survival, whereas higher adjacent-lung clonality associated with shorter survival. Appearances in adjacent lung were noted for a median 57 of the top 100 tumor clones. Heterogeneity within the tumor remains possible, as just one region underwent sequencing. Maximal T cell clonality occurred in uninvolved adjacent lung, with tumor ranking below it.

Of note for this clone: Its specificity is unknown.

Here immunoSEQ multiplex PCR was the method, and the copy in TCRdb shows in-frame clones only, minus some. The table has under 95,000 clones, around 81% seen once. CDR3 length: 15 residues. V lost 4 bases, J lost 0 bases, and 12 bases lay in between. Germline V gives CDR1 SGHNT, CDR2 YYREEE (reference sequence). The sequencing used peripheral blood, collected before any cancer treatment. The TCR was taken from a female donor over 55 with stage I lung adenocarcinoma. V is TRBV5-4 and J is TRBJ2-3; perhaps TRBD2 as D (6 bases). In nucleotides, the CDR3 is TGTGCCAGCAGCGGAGGGGCGCATAGCACAGATACGCAGTATTTT. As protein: CASSGGAHSTDTQYF.